The source of this TCR beta chain is a study of T cells after yellow fever vaccination. Each CDR3 protein is one row after TCRdb ran MiXCR on the 5' RACE reads. The sample consists of about 340,000 distinct CDR3 sequences, approximately 12% of them appearing once. This clonotype was detected many times. Trimming removed 0 bases at V and 2 bases at J, with 14 bases between. The CDR3 is made up of 16 amino acids. The germline gives CDR1 SGHRS, CDR2 YFSETQ. This receptor was obtained from a man between 18 and 29 years old who received the YFV17D yellow fever vaccine. The specimen comprised CD4+ T cells sorted from PBMCs, sampled 15 days after the yellow fever booster vaccination. This rearrangement joins TRBV5-1 to TRBJ1-1; D remains unclear. CDR3 bases: TGCGCCAGCAGCTTGGTGGGTGGAGGGCAAAACACTGAAGCTTTCTTT. Protein sequence: CASSLVGGGQNTEAFF.